This T cell receptor beta chain comes out of a study of CD8 T cells in ankylosing spondylitis. Broader study findings: A TCR beta motif made of fewer than 10 highly homologous variants seemed typical of ankylosing spondylitis blood. Several of the motif variants were reported before in synovial fluid and blood from reactive arthritis.

Germline-derived CDR1 and CDR2 are LNHNV and YYDKDF (reference sequence). CDR3 length: 15 residues. The germline V and J ends were trimmed by 1 base and 5 bases, with 12 bases remaining between them. This clonotype showed up many times. Its antigen is still unknown. TCRdb ran MiXCR on the 5' RACE reads and lists one entry per CDR3 protein. Of 130,000 or so distinct CDR3 sequences listed, 6.5% to 9% were seen once; the top ten hold roughly an eighth. Sequencing used blood, either unsorted or a sorted T cell fraction (not recorded which). The V gene is TRBV15, the J gene TRBJ2-1, with D possibly matching TRBD1 (5 bases). The clonotype was recovered from a male donor with ankylosing spondylitis or in good health (not recorded which). The CDR3 nucleotides read TGTGCCACCAGCAGAGCACAGGCGATTAACAATGAGCAGTTCTTC. It specifies CATSRAQAINNEQFF.